These 22 T cell receptor beta chains originate from one sample sequenced in a study of blood T cell repertoires in COVID-19. Sequencing was performed with immunoSEQ multiplex PCR; in TCRdb, only in-frame clones are kept and a portion is missing. The repertoire has 150,000 to 200,000 clones, 82% of them found once; the top ten carry approximately 8.1%. Sequenced sample: peripheral blood. The source is a woman aged 55-70 years with COVID-19, enrolled during active disease.

This chain joins TRBV11-2 and TRBJ2-1; TRBD2 matches 7 bases. Germline V CDR1 and CDR2: SGHAT, FQNNGV. The length of the CDR3 is 15 residues. V shed 4 bases and J 8 bases; nucleotides not matched to a gene: 11. The CDR3 loop reads CASSSVAGALDEQFF. The CDR3 DNA reads TGTGCCAGCAGCTCCGTCGCGGGAGCCTTAGATGAGCAGTTCTTC.

The rearrangement joins TRBV7-3 to TRBJ2-3; TRBD2 agrees at 11 bases. Germline V gene lookup returns CDR1 SGHTA and CDR2 FQGTGA. The CDR3 sequence is 16 residues long. The V segment lost 5 bases and the J segment 3 bases; nucleotides outside the gene matches: 7. For the CDR3, the DNA is TGTGCCAGCAGCCTATCGGTAGCGGGAGGGACAGATACGCAGTATTTT. Translating gives CASSLSVAGGTDTQYF.

Worth noting for this clone: One end of the junction fails to match germline, which may point to a read error. The rearrangement uses TRBV9 and TRBJ1-2, with 11 bases lining up with TRBD1. Germline-derived CDR1 and CDR2 are SGDLS and YYNGEE. The CDR3 has 13 residues. This CDR3 is CASNDGTGGVIDF. In nucleotides, the CDR3 is TGTGCCAGCAACGACGGGACAGGGGGGGTTATAGACTTC.

This chain joins TRBV3-1 (or the pseudogene TRBV3-2) and TRBJ2-1; D perhaps matches TRBD1 (6 bases). The V and J ends lost 4 bases and 0 bases respectively, with 10 bases between them. The CDR3 runs to 15 residues. Germline loops: CDR1 LGHDT, CDR2 YNNKEL (reference sequence). CDR3 bases: TGTGCCAGCAGCCGCCCAGGGGTCTCCTACAATGAGCAGTTCTTC. Residues: CASSRPGVSYNEQFF.

The chain couples TRBV7-6 to TRBJ1-1; D unresolved. The V end was cut by 5 bases, the J end by 1 base, with 14 bases between. The CDR3 extends over 15 amino acids. Germline CDR1 and CDR2: SGHVS and FNYEAQ. CDR3 amino acids: CASSPVEPTNTEAFF. In DNA, the CDR3 is TGTGCCAGCAGCCCAGTGGAGCCAACGAACACTGAAGCTTTCTTT.

The gene calls are TRBV7-2 and TRBJ2-5; 8 bases fit TRBD2. Trimming removed 2 bases from V and 5 bases from J; junction bases left unmatched: 7. The CDR3 consists of 15 residues. The V gene's germline CDR1 is SGHTA and CDR2 FQGNSA. In DNA form, the CDR3 reads TGTGCCAGCAGCTTAAACGGGGGGGCACGGGAGACCCAGTACTTC. It codes for CASSLNGGARETQYF. The full variable domain, completed using reference TRBV7-2 and TRBJ2-5, is GAGVSQSPSNKVTEKGKDVELRCDPISGHTALYWYRQSLGQGLEFLIYFQGNSAPDKSGLPSDRFSAERTGGSVSTLTIQRTQQEDSAVYLCASSLNGGARETQYFGPGTRLLVL.

This clone was seen only once. The V and J genes are TRBV7-2 and TRBJ1-1; 7 bases agree with TRBD1. With V trimmed by 5 bases and J by 4 bases, 7 bases remained unmatched. This CDR3 comprises 14 residues. Germline V gene data show CDR1 as SGHTA and CDR2 as FQGNSA. The CDR3 DNA follows: TGTGCCAGCAGCGCTCACAGGGGTGCCACTGAAGCTTTCTTT. It codes for CASSAHRGATEAFF.

This clone was observed a handful of times. This chain connects TRBV6-4 to TRBJ2-1; maybe TRBD1 (5 bases). The CDR3 totals 13 residues. V was cut by 6 bases and J by 3 bases, with 9 bases left in between. CDR1 is MRHNA, CDR2 SNTAGT, per germline. DNA of the CDR3: TGTGCCAGCAGAGGGGATTACTACAATGAGCAGTTCTTC. Its protein product is CASRGDYYNEQFF.

The V call is TRBV5-1, the J call TRBJ2-7; possible D gene TRBD1, 6 bases. V was cut by 0 bases and J by 2 bases, with 9 bases left in between. Germline V gene data show CDR1 as SGHRS and CDR2 as YFSETQ. The CDR3 has 14 amino acids. The CDR3 is CASSLAPGAYEQYV. CDR3 coding DNA: TGCGCCAGCAGCTTGGCCCCAGGGGCCTACGAGCAGTACGTC.

The chain links TRBV5-1 to TRBJ1-1, with D tentatively TRBD1 (5 bases). V lost 6 bases and J lost 3, with 18 bases in between. CDR1 is SGHRS and CDR2 is YFSETQ in the germline V gene. CDR3 length equals 15 residues. In nucleotides, the CDR3 is TGCGCCAGCACCTCGCAGACAGTCAGGGACACTGAAGCTTTCTTT. It translates to CASTSQTVRDTEAFF.

In its sample, this clone was seen once. The rearrangement uses TRBV28 and TRBJ1-6; D not certain. V was trimmed by 6 bases and J by 10 bases, leaving 13 bases between them. Per the germline V gene, CDR1 is MDHEN and CDR2 is SYDVKM. The CDR3 covers 13 residues. The DNA of the CDR3 is TGTGCCAGCAGACCCCCAGGTCTATCACCCCTCCACTTT. Amino acids: CASRPPGLSPLHF.

The genes are TRBV3-1 (or the pseudogene TRBV3-2) and TRBJ2-7; D gene uncertain. Germline assignment: CDR1 LGHDT and CDR2 YNNKEL (reference sequence). This CDR3 is 15 amino acids long. V gave up 0 bases and J gave up 1 base, with 10 bases separating them. Written as DNA, the CDR3 is TGTGCCAGCAGCCAAGATAAGAGTGTGTCCTACGAGCAGTACTTC. Protein: CASSQDKSVSYEQYF.

V is TRBV3-1 (or the pseudogene TRBV3-2) and J is TRBJ1-1, with TRBD1 matching 9 bases. The CDR3 contains 15 residues. Looked up from germline, CDR1 is LGHDT and CDR2 is YNNKEL (reference sequence). V lost 4 bases and J lost 0; bases outside the gene matches: 3. CDR3 sequence (DNA): TGTGCCAGCAGCCCCGGGACAGGGCTGAACACTGAAGCTTTCTTT. It codes for CASSPGTGLNTEAFF.

The chain links TRBV27 to TRBJ2-5; no clear D gene. The CDR3 loop spans 15 amino acids. Germline lookup yields CDR1 MNHEY and CDR2 SMNVEV (reference sequence). V lost 0 bases and J lost 4, with 12 bases in between. The CDR3 loop is CASSLSSWFGETQYF. CDR3 DNA: TGTGCCAGCAGTTTATCTAGCTGGTTCGGAGAGACCCAGTACTTC.

Only one count was recorded for this clone. V is TRBV5-6 and J is TRBJ2-7, with a tentative D call TRBD2 (5 bases). Trimming shortened V by 5 bases and J by 1 base, and 13 bases separated the two germline ends. Germline CDR1 and CDR2: SGHDT and YYEEEE. The CDR3 has 14 residues. For the CDR3, the DNA is TGTGCCAGCAGGTCGCGTAGCGTGTCCTACGAGCAGTACTTC. Translating it yields CASRSRSVSYEQYF.

This chain joins TRBV19 and TRBJ1-1; D uncertain. The CDR3 runs 13 residues. Germline V lookup: CDR1 LNHDA, CDR2 SQIVND (reference sequence). With 1 base removed from V and 2 bases from J, the gap between germline ends came to 5 bases. For the CDR3, the DNA is TGTGCCAGTAGTATAGTTGTAAACACTGAAGCTTTCTTT. This sequence encodes CASSIVVNTEAFF.

This clone was picked up one time. This chain connects TRBV2 to TRBJ1-1; TRBD1 matches 8 bases. The J segment lost 4 bases and the V segment lost 8 bases, leaving 6 bases of the junction unmatched. Germline CDR1 reads SNHLY; CDR2 reads FYNNEI. CDR3 size: 13 residues. CDR3 bases: TGTGCCAGCGCAGGGGGCAGTGGCACTGAAGCTTTCTTT. Protein: CASAGGSGTEAFF.

The CDR3 reads CAISESGRTGGLNFF. CDR3 sequence (DNA): TGTGCCATCAGTGAGTCGGGGAGGACAGGGGGGCTGAATTTCTTT. The chain couples TRBV10-3 to TRBJ1-1, with 10 bases identical to TRBD1. This CDR3 comprises 15 residues. J gave up 13 bases and V 0 bases, and 11 bases lay outside the gene matches. Germline loops: CDR1 ENHRY, CDR2 SYGVKD.

The rearrangement joins TRBV18 to TRBJ1-4; possibly TRBD1 for D (5 bases). Germline values: CDR1 KGHSH, CDR2 LQKENI. This CDR3 is 15 amino acids long. Deletions cut 3 bases from V and 5 bases from J, with 13 bases between. Here the CDR3 DNA reads TGTGCCAGCTCACCCAGGGAGGTCGGGAATGAAAAACTGTTTTTT. This sequence encodes CASSPREVGNEKLFF.

This clone was seen a handful of times. This sequence joins TRBV28 and TRBJ1-5; D gene unclear. The CDR3 has 12 amino acids. Trimming cost V 5 bases and J 6 bases, with 8 bases left between them. CDR1 is MDHEN, CDR2 SYDVKM, per germline. The CDR3: CASSPAGQPQHF. The CDR3, as DNA: TGTGCCAGCAGTCCGGCGGGTCAGCCCCAGCATTTT.

This chain connects TRBV29-1 to TRBJ2-7; D is undetermined. The CDR3 length is 12 residues. Germline V CDR1 and CDR2: SQVTM, ANQGSEA. V gave up 2 bases and J gave up 7 bases, with 12 bases separating them. The CDR3 sequence: CSVETDHREQYV. For the CDR3, the DNA is TGCAGCGTTGAAACCGACCACAGAGAGCAGTACGTC.

The chain joins TRBV7-9 to TRBJ1-1; no definite D call. V was pared by 6 bases and J by 1 base, with 9 bases between. The CDR3 runs to 13 residues. The germline V gene has CDR1 SEHNR and CDR2 FQNEAQ (reference sequence). CDR3 sequence: CASRRTQNTEAFF. The DNA of the CDR3 is TGTGCCAGCAGACGAACACAGAACACTGAAGCTTTCTTT.